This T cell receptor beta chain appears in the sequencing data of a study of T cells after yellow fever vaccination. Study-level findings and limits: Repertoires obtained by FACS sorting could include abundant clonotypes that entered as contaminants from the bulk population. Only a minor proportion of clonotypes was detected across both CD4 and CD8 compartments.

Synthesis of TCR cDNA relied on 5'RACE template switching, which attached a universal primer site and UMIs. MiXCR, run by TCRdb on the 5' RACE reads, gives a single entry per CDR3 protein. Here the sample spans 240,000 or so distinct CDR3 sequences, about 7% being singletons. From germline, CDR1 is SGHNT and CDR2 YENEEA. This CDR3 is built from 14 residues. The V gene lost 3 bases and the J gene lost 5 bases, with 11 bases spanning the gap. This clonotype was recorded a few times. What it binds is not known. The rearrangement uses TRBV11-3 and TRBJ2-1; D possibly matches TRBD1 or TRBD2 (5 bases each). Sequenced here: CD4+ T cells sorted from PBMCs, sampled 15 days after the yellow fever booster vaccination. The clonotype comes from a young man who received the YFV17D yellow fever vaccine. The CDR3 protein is CASSFSGTNNEQFF. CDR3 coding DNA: TGTGCCAGCAGCTTCTCCGGGACCAACAATGAGCAGTTCTTC.